This T cell receptor beta chain is from a study of T cell repertoires in cytomegalovirus infection. One entry per CDR3 protein results from TCRdb running MiXCR on the reads. The sample includes 290,000 or so distinct CDR3 sequences, over 20% of them seen just once. With 5 bases clipped from V and 2 bases from J, the junction kept 7 bases outside the gene matches. Per germline, CDR1 SGHAT and CDR2 FQNNGV. This CDR3 comprises 16 residues. The sequenced sample was PBMCs. The TCR comes from a human donor in good health (CMV status not recorded). Some clones in this sample may be carry-over from other donors' samples. This chain joins TRBV11-2 and TRBJ2-5; 11 nucleotides match TRBD2. CDR3 coding DNA: TGTGCCAGCAGCGCTTCGGGACTAGCGGTTCAAGAGACCCAGTACTTC. Protein sequence: CASSASGLAVQETQYF.